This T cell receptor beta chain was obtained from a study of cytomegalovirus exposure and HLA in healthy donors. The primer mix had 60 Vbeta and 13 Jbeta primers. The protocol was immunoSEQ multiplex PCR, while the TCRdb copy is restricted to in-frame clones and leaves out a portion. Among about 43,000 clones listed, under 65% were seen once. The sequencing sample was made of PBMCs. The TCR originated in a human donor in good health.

The CDR3 bases are TGTGCCAGCATCTTAGGGGGAGGCAATCAGCCCCAGCATTTT. Residues: CASILGGGNQPQHF. The V and J genes are TRBV28 and TRBJ1-5, with D possibly TRBD1 on 6 matching bases. V was cut by 7 bases and J by 2 bases, with 12 bases left in between. Germline V lookup: CDR1 MDHEN, CDR2 SYDVKM. The CDR3 is 14 amino acids. Variable domain in full (rest from reference TRBV28 and TRBJ1-5): DVKVTQSSRYLVKRTGEKVFLECVQDMDHENMFWYRQDPGLGLRLIYFSYDVKMKEKGDIPEGYSVSREKKERFSLILESASTNQTSMYLCASILGGGNQPQHFGDGTRLSIL.